This T cell receptor beta chain was observed in a study of Ad26.COV2.S vaccination and SARS-CoV-2 variants. Study-wide background: The COV1001 Ad26.COV2.S trial arm included the donor.

Whole-study results and caveats: Higher spike-specific TCR breadth was found in vaccine recipients than in placebo recipients. With respect to non-spike TCR breadth, vaccine and placebo recipients were similar.

The repertoire was sequenced with immunoSEQ multiplex PCR; TCRdb's copy has only in-frame clones and lacks some. The data contain around 320,000 clones, approximately 86% of them singletons. Noted treatment: around 19 received Ad26.COV2.S at low or high dose, single or two shots; roughly 5 received placebo; per-sample allocation not given. Specimen acquisition occurred on day 63 following the initial vaccine or placebo injection. The vaccine antigen was prefusion-stabilized Wuhan SARS-CoV-2 spike. Of note for this clone: Its target is not known.

The V end was cut by 0 bases, the J end by 0 bases, with 11 bases between. The V gene's germline CDR1 is SGHRS and CDR2 YFSETQ. The CDR3 consists of 16 residues. V gene TRBV5-1 combines with J gene TRBJ2-3, with D possibly matching TRBD2 (6 bases). Sequencing was performed on peripheral blood, taken in a trial of Ad26.COV2.S vaccine versus placebo. The source is a person between 18 and 60 years old who received the Ad26.COV2.S COVID-19 vaccine or a placebo. The CDR3 reads CASSLGREPSTDTQYF. In nucleotides, the CDR3 is TGCGCCAGCAGCTTGGGACGGGAGCCTAGCACAGATACGCAGTATTTT. Variable domain in full (rest from reference TRBV5-1 and TRBJ2-3): KAGVTQTPRYLIKTRGQQVTLSCSPISGHRSVSWYQQTPGQGLQFLFEYFSETQRNKGNFPGRFSGRQFSNSRSEMNVSTLELGDSALYLCASSLGREPSTDTQYFGPGTRLTVL.